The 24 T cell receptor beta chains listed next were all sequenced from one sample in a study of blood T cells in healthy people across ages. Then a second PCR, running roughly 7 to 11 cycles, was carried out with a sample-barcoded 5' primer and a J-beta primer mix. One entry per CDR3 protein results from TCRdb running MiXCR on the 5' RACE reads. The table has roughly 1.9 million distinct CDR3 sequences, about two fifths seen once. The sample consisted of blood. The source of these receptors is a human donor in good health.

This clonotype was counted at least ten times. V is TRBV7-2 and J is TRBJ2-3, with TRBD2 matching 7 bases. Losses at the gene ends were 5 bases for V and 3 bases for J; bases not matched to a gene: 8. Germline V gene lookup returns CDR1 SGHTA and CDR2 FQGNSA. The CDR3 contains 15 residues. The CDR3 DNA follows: TGTGCCAGCAGCCTGGGGTGGACTAGTACAGATACGCAGTATTTT. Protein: CASSLGWTSTDTQYF.

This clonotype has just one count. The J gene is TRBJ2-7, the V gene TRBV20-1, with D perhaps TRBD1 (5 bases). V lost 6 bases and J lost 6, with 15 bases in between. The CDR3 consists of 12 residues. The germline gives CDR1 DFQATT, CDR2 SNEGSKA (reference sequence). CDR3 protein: CSANDRPGEQYF. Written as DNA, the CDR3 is TGCAGTGCAAACGACAGACCGGGCGAGCAGTACTTC.

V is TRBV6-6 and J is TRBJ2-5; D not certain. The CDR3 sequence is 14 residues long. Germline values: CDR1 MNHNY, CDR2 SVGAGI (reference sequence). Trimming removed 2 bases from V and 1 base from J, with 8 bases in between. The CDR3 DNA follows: TGTGCCAGCAGTTACCAGTTTGCCCAAGAGACCCAGTACTTC. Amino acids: CASSYQFAQETQYF.

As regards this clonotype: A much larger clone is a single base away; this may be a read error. The CDR3 loop reads CASSSPSETPSYEQYF. Here the CDR3 DNA reads TGTGCCAGCAGTAGCCCTTCCGAGACACCTTCCTACGAGCAGTACTTC. The rearrangement joins TRBV28 to TRBJ2-4, with D unresolved. The closer fit of TRBJ2-7 to the DNA end suggests the J call may be wrong. CDR1 is MDHEN, CDR2 SYDVKM, per germline. The CDR3 contains 16 residues.

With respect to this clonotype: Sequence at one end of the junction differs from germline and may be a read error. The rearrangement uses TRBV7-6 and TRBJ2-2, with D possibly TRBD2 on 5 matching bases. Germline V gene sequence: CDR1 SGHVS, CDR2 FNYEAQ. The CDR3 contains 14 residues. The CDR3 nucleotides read TGTGCCAGCAGCTTCCTCCCCCTCTCCGGGGAGCGGTTTTTT. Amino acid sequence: CASSFLPLSGERFF.

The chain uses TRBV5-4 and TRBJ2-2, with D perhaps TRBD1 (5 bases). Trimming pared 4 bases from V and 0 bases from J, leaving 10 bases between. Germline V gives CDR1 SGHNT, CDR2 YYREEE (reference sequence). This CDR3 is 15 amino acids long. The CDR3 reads CASSLQGPNTGELFF. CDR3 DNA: TGTGCCAGCAGCCTTCAGGGTCCGAACACCGGGGAGCTGTTTTTT. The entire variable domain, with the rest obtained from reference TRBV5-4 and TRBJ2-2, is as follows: ETGVTQSPTHLIKTRGQQVTLRCSSQSGHNTVSWYQQALGQGPQFIFQYYREEENGRGNFPPRFSGLQFPNYSSELNVNALELDDSALYLCASSLQGPNTGELFFGEGSRLTVL.

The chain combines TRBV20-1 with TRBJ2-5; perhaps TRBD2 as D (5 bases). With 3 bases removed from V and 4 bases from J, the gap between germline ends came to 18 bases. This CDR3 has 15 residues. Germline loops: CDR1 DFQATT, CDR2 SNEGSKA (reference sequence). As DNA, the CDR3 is TGCAGTGCTAGCATTCCGCGGGCAGGAAGAGAGACCCAGTACTTC. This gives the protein CSASIPRAGRETQYF.

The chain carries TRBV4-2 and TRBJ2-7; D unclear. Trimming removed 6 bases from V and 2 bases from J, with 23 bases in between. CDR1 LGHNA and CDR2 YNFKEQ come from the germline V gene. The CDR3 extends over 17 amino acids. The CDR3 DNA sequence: TGTGCCAGCAGACCCAACTCTCAGGAAACAGCGACCTACGAGCAGTACTTC. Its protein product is CASRPNSQETATYEQYF.

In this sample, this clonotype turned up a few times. Here the CDR3 DNA reads TGTGCCAGCAGGAGGGACAGGGTCCATGAGCAGTTCTTC. Amino acid sequence: CASRRDRVHEQFF. V usage is TRBV5-6 and J usage is TRBJ2-1, with 9 bases matching TRBD1. This CDR3 is 13 amino acids long. Trimming took 5 bases from V and 8 from J; bases not matched to a gene: 5. Germline-derived CDR1 and CDR2 are SGHDT and YYEEEE. Complete variable domain (other parts from reference TRBV5-6 and TRBJ2-1): DAGVTQSPTHLIKTRGQQVTLRCSPKSGHDTVSWYQQALGQGPQFIFQYYEEEERQRGNFPDRFSGHQFPNYSSELNVNALLLGDSALYLCASRRDRVHEQFFGPGTRLTVL.

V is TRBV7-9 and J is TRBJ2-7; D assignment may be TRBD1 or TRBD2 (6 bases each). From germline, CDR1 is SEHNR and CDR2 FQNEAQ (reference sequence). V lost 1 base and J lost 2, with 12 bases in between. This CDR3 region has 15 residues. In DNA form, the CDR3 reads TGTGCCAGCAGCTTAGGATCGGGGGCCCCCTACGAGCAGTACTTC. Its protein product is CASSLGSGAPYEQYF. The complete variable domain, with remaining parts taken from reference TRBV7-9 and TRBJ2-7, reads DTGVSQNPRHKITKRGQNVTFRCDPISEHNRLYWYRQTLGQGPEFLTYFQNEAQLEKSRLLSDRFSAERPKGSFSTLEIQRTEQGDSAMYLCASSLGSGAPYEQYFGPGTRLTVT.

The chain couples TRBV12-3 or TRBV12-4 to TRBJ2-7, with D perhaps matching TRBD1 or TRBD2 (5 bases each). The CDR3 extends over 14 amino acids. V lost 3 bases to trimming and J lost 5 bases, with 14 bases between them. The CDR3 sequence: CASSFRDGYDEQYF. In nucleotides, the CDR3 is TGTGCCAGCAGTTTTCGGGACGGGTATGACGAGCAGTACTTC.

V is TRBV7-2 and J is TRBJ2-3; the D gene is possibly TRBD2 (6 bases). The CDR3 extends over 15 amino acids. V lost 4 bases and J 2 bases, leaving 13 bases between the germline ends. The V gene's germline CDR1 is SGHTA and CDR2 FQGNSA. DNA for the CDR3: TGTGCCAGCAGCTGGACGGGGGTCCCCACAGATACGCAGTATTTT. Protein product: CASSWTGVPTDTQYF.

The CDR3 bases are TGTGCCATCAGTGACGGGGTTTTGAGGGTTTCTGGGGCCAACGTCCTGACTTTC. This encodes CAISDGVLRVSGANVLTF. V and J are TRBV10-3 and TRBJ2-6; a weak D match, TRBD2 (5 bases). V lost 3 bases to trimming and J lost 1 base, with 16 bases between them. The CDR3 has 18 amino acids. The V gene's germline CDR1 is ENHRY and CDR2 SYGVKD.

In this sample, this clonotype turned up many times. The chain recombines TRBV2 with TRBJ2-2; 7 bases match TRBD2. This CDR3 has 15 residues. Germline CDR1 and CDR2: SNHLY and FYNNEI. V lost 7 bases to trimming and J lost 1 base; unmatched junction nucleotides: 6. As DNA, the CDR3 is TGTGCCAGCAAACGGGCTAGCGGGAACACCGGGGAGCTGTTTTTT. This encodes CASKRASGNTGELFF.

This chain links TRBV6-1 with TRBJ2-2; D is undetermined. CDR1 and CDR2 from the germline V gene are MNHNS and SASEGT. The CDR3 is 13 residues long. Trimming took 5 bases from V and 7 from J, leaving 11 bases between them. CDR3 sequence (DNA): TGTGCCAGCAGTAAGGAACGAGTCGGGGAGCTGTTTTTT. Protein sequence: CASSKERVGELFF.

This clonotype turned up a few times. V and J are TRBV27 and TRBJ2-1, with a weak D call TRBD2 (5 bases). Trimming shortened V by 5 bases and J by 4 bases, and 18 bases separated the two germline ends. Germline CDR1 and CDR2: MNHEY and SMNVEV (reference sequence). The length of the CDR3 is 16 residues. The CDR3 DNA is TGTGCCAGCAGTGCCGCTCGGGGTAGCTTTTACAATGAGCAGTTCTTC. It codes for CASSAARGSFYNEQFF.

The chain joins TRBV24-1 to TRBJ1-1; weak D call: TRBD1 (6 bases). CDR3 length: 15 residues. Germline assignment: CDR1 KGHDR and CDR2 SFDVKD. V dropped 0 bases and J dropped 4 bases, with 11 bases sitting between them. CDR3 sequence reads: CATSDLSGAGTEAFF. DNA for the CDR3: TGTGCCACCAGTGATTTGTCAGGGGCGGGCACTGAAGCTTTCTTT.

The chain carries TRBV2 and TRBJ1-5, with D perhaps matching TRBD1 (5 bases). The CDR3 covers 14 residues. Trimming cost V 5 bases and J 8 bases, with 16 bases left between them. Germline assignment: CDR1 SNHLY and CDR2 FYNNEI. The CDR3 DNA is TGTGCCAGCAGTCGGTTGACAGACTTGGAGCCCCAGCATTTT. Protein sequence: CASSRLTDLEPQHF.

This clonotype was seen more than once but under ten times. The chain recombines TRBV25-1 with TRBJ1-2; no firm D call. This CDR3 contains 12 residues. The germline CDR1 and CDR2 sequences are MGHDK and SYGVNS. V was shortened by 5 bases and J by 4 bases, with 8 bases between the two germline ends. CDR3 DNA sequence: TGTGCCAGCAGTCAAGGGCGCTATGGCTACACCTTC. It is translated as CASSQGRYGYTF.

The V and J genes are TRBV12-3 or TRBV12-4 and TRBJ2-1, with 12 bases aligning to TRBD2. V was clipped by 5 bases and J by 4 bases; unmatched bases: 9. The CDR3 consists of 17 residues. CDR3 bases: TGTGCCAGCAGTCCCTCGACTAGCGGGGGCCTGTACAATGAGCAGTTCTTC. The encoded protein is CASSPSTSGGLYNEQFF.

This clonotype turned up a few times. The chain's CDR3 is CASSWTSAGANVLTF. DNA for the CDR3: TGCGCCAGCAGCTGGACCTCTGCTGGGGCCAACGTCCTGACTTTC. The V call is TRBV5-1, the J call TRBJ2-6, with D unresolved. The CDR3 length is 15 residues. Between the trimmed V and J ends, which lost 3 bases and 2 bases, there was a span of 9 bases. CDR1 and CDR2 from the germline V gene are SGHRS and YFSETQ.

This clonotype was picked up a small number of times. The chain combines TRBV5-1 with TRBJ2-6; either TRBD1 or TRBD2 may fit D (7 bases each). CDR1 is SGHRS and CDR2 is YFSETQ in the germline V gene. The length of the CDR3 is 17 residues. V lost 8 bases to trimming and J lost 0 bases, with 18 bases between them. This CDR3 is CASRQGGVLSGANVLTF. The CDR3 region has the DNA TGCGCCAGTAGACAGGGAGGGGTCCTCTCTGGGGCCAACGTCCTGACTTTC.

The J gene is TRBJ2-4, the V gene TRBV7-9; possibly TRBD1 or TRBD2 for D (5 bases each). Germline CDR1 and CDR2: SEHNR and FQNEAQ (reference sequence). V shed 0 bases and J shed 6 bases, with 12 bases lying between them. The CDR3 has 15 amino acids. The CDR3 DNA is TGTGCCAGCAGCTTAGCGACGAGGGGCAGAAACATTCAGTACTTC. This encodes CASSLATRGRNIQYF.

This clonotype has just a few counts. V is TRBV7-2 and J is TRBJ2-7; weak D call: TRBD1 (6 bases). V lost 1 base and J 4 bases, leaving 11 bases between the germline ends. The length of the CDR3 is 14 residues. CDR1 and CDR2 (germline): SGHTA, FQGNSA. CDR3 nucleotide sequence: TGTGCCAGCAGCTTAGTAAGCACAGGGTACGAGCAGTACTTC. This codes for CASSLVSTGYEQYF.